What follows describes a single T cell receptor beta chain. Its antigen is not known. TCRdb's copy holds only in-frame clones and misses some; the assay was immunoSEQ multiplex PCR. The data show about 89,000 clones, with approximately 90% seen just once and 0.71% held by the top ten. These data come from a study of OX40 agonist ivuxolimab in advanced cancers. Study in general: Age averaged around 54 years (range roughly 20 to 90), and more than 80% were male. General study points: The average count of expanded clones was higher among CD8+ T cells than among CD4+.

CDR1 is LNHDA, CDR2 SQIVND, per germline (reference sequence). V was clipped by 4 bases and J by 4 bases; unmatched bases: 8. This CDR3 spans 17 amino acids. The sequence came from an adult with an advanced solid tumor such as melanoma, head and neck, liver or kidney cancer. Sample: CD4+ or CD8+ T cells sorted from blood, taken in a trial of the OX40 agonist ivuxolimab. The chain has TRBV19 and TRBJ2-7; 15 positions agree with TRBD2. CDR3 residues: CASSTGLAGGGHYEQYF. CDR3 DNA: TGTGCCAGTAGTACGGGACTAGCGGGAGGCGGACATTACGAGCAGTACTTC. The full variable domain, in which reference TRBV19 and TRBJ2-7 provide the parts outside the CDR3, is DGGITQSPKYLFRKEGQNVTLSCEQNLNHDAMYWYRQDPGQGLRLIYYSQIVNDFQKGDIAEGYSVSREKKESFPLTVTSAQKNPTAFYLCASSTGLAGGGHYEQYFGPGTRLTVT.